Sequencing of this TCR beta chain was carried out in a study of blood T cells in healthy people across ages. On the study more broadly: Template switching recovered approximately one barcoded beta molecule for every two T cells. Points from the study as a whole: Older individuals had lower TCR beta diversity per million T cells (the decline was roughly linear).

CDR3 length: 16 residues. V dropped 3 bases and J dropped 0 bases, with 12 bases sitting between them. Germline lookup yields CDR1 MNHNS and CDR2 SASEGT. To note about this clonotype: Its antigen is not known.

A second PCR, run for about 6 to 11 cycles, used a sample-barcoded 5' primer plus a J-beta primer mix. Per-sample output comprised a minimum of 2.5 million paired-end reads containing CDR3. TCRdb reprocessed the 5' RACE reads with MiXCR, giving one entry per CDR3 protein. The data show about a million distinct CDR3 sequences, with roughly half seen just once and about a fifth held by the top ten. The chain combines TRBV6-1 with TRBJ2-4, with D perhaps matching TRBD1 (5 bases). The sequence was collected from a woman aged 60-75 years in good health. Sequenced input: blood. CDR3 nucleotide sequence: TGTGCCAGCAGTGATCGACAGTTAGTAGCCAAAAACATTCAGTACTTC. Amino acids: CASSDRQLVAKNIQYF.